The 21 T cell receptor beta chains below all came from one sample that was sequenced in a study of blood T cell repertoires in COVID-19. The method was immunoSEQ multiplex PCR; TCRdb's version includes in-frame clones alone and lacks a portion of them. This table has 150,000 or so clones, about 89% appearing once. The source material was peripheral blood. The receptors stem from a man aged 45-65 years with acute or convalescent COVID-19.

The chain is built from TRBV19 and TRBJ2-2, with 7 bases lining up with TRBD2. J lost 1 base, V lost 3 bases, and 5 bases had no gene match. The CDR3 covers 16 residues. Germline V gene sequence: CDR1 LNHDA, CDR2 SQIVND (reference sequence). The CDR3 DNA is TGTGCCAGTAGTATCCTCGGGACTAAGAACACCGGGGAGCTGTTTTTT. As protein: CASSILGTKNTGELFF.

This CDR3 is CASSQGTLTTGELFF. The CDR3, as DNA: TGCGCCAGCAGCCAAGGGACACTTACCACCGGGGAGCTGTTTTTT. J is TRBJ2-2 and V is TRBV4-3; possibly TRBD1 for D (5 bases). Looked up from germline, CDR1 is LGHNA and CDR2 is YSLEER. Deletions cut 1 base from V and 4 bases from J, with 10 bases between. CDR3 size: 15 residues.

The gene calls are TRBV7-2 and TRBJ2-1; 7 bases line up with TRBD2. The junction had 8 bases not matched to a gene; V was cut back by 2 bases and J by 4 bases. CDR1 and CDR2 (germline): SGHTA, FQGNSA. This CDR3 contains 16 residues. Written as DNA, the CDR3 is TGTGCCAGCAGCTTATCCGGCGGGAGCACATACAATGAGCAGTTCTTC. This gives the protein CASSLSGGSTYNEQFF.

The chain uses TRBV5-5 and TRBJ2-1, with TRBD1 matching over 9 bases. CDR1 is SGHKS, CDR2 YYEKEE, per germline (reference sequence). J gave up 2 bases and V 6 bases, and 18 bases lay outside the gene matches. CDR3 length: 19 amino acids. CDR3 DNA sequence: TGTGCCAGCACAGGGGGGACAGGGCGACCCGAGTTCACCTACAATGAGCAGTTCTTC. It translates to CASTGGTGRPEFTYNEQFF.

The V call is TRBV7-9, the J call TRBJ2-1; TRBD2 agrees at 8 bases. V gave up 11 bases and J gave up 1 base; unmatched junction bases: 4. The CDR3 loop spans 13 amino acids. Germline values: CDR1 SEHNR, CDR2 FQNEAQ (reference sequence). This CDR3 is CARGGKSYNEQFF. The CDR3 DNA is TGTGCCCGGGGGGGTAAATCCTACAATGAGCAGTTCTTC.

The chain employs TRBV7-2 and TRBJ2-5, with D possibly being TRBD2 (5 bases). Germline loops: CDR1 SGHTA, CDR2 FQGNSA. The CDR3 length is 13 residues. The V gene lost 5 bases and the J gene lost 7 bases, with 14 bases spanning the gap. The DNA of the CDR3 is TGTGCCAGCAGCAGGCTCCACGGAGGGACCCAGTACTTC. Translation gives CASSRLHGGTQYF.

The chain uses TRBV6-5 and TRBJ1-2, with 8 bases that match TRBD1. The germline gives CDR1 MNHEY, CDR2 SVGAGI. The CDR3 has 13 amino acids. Germline trimming cut 4 bases from V and 6 bases from J; bases unmatched to any gene: 4. The CDR3, as DNA: TGTGCCAGCAGTTCGACAGGGGAGGATGGCTACACCTTC. The encoded protein is CASSSTGEDGYTF.

The chain uses TRBV11-2 and TRBJ1-5; D remains unclear. The V end was cut by 2 bases, the J end by 6 bases, with 8 bases between. Germline V gene data show CDR1 as SGHAT and CDR2 as FQNNGV. The CDR3 runs to 13 residues. The CDR3 loop reads CASSLHEGQPQHF. CDR3 in DNA: TGTGCCAGCAGCTTACATGAGGGTCAGCCCCAGCATTTT.

CDR3 sequence reads: CASSTWDRANTEAFF. The CDR3 nucleotides read TGTGCCAGCAGCACCTGGGACAGGGCGAACACTGAAGCTTTCTTT. V usage is TRBV7-6 and J usage is TRBJ1-1; TRBD1 matches at 9 bases. The CDR3 spans 15 residues. The V gene's germline CDR1 is SGHVS and CDR2 FNYEAQ. V was pared by 5 bases and J by 1 base, with 5 bases of the junction left unmatched.

The chain couples TRBV30 to TRBJ1-5, with TRBD1 as a possible D gene (5 bases). This CDR3 is 13 amino acids long. Trimming took off 5 bases at V and 9 bases at J, with 17 bases between the two ends. Germline V gives CDR1 GTSNPN, CDR2 SVGIG (reference sequence). CDR3 in DNA: TGTGCCTGGGACGCCGGACAACTCGGGCCCCAGCATTTT. It codes for CAWDAGQLGPQHF.

The V gene is TRBV12-3 or TRBV12-4, the J gene TRBJ2-4; no definite D call. The CDR3 is 12 amino acids. The germline V and J ends were trimmed by 1 base and 6 bases, with 4 bases remaining between them. The CDR3 spells CASSLDSNIQYF. The CDR3 DNA sequence: TGTGCCAGCAGTTTAGACTCAAACATTCAGTACTTC.

The V gene is TRBV15, the J gene TRBJ2-7; weak D call: TRBD1 (5 bases). The V end was cut by 2 bases, the J end by 6 bases, with 11 bases between. The CDR3 consists of 13 residues. The germline CDR1 and CDR2 sequences are LNHNV and YYDKDF (reference sequence). CDR3 loop: CATSRSQGSEQYF. CDR3 nucleotides: TGTGCCACCAGCAGATCGCAGGGATCCGAGCAGTACTTC.

This clone occurred once. This chain connects TRBV6-1 to TRBJ1-3; D not certain. Germline assignment: CDR1 MNHNS and CDR2 SASEGT. The length of the CDR3 is 15 residues. Trimming pared 2 bases from V and 0 bases from J, leaving 8 bases between. In DNA, the CDR3 is TGTGCCAGCAGTGAATTGGAGGGCTCTGGAAACACCATATATTTT. Its translation is CASSELEGSGNTIYF.

This clone was picked up one time. The chain links TRBV20-1 to TRBJ2-5; 8 nucleotides line up with TRBD2. The germline gives CDR1 DFQATT, CDR2 SNEGSKA (reference sequence). This CDR3 spans 18 amino acids. Germline trimming cut 3 bases from V and 2 bases from J; bases unmatched to any gene: 17. The CDR3, as DNA: TGCAGTGCTAGTTCCTTTGGGGCACTAGCGGAACCTCAAGAGACCCAGTACTTC. This codes for CSASSFGALAEPQETQYF.

In its sample, this clone was seen a few times. This chain joins TRBV7-9 and TRBJ1-1; 7 bases align to TRBD1. This CDR3 has 14 amino acids. The germline V gene has CDR1 SEHNR and CDR2 FQNEAQ (reference sequence). J gave up 0 bases and V 8 bases, and 6 bases lay outside the gene matches. In DNA, the CDR3 is TGTGCCAGCGGCCCGGGACAGATGAACACTGAAGCTTTCTTT. Translating it yields CASGPGQMNTEAFF.

The chain uses TRBV7-9 and TRBJ1-5, with D possibly matching TRBD1 (5 bases). With 5 bases removed from V and 5 bases from J, the gap between germline ends came to 13 bases. Germline V CDR1 and CDR2: SEHNR, FQNEAQ (reference sequence). This CDR3 is built from 14 residues. This CDR3 is CASSTSGTYQPQHF. The DNA of the CDR3 is TGTGCCAGCAGCACATCTGGGACTTATCAGCCCCAGCATTTT.

The chain uses TRBV24-1 and TRBJ1-2, with D uncertain. The germline gives CDR1 KGHDR, CDR2 SFDVKD. Trimming shortened V by 3 bases and J by 0 bases, and 10 bases separated the two germline ends. The CDR3 runs 15 residues. CDR3 coding DNA: TGTGCCACCAGTGATATGAAGCGAACTAACTATGGCTACACCTTC. It specifies CATSDMKRTNYGYTF.

The chain is built from TRBV29-1 and TRBJ2-7, with 8 bases identical to TRBD1. The CDR3 is 17 amino acids. V lost 0 bases, J lost 3 bases, and 13 bases stayed unmatched. Per germline, CDR1 SQVTM and CDR2 ANQGSEA. Written as DNA, the CDR3 is TGCAGCGTTGAAGATCGAGGTCGCACGACAGGGGTCTACGAGCAGTACTTC. Translated: CSVEDRGRTTGVYEQYF.

The V call is TRBV6-5, the J call TRBJ1-1; 8 nucleotides line up with TRBD1. There are 13 residues in the CDR3. The germline CDR1 and CDR2 sequences are MNHEY and SVGAGI. V shed 8 bases and J 4 bases; nucleotides not matched to a gene: 6. The CDR3 nucleotides are TGTGCCAGCCGGGACAGGTGGGCCACTGAAGCTTTCTTT. Amino acids: CASRDRWATEAFF.

The rearrangement links TRBV5-1 to TRBJ2-1; 9 bases match TRBD2. The CDR3 sequence is 16 residues long. Losses at the gene ends were 4 bases for V and 8 bases for J; bases not matched to a gene: 13. Germline loops: CDR1 SGHRS, CDR2 YFSETQ. CDR3 loop: CASSPSPSGIFHEQFF. CDR3 bases: TGCGCCAGCAGCCCCTCCCCTAGCGGGATATTCCATGAGCAGTTCTTC.

V and J are TRBV7-8 and TRBJ1-3, with TRBD1 matching 8 bases. The trim removed 5 bases at V and 2 bases at J, leaving 5 bases unmatched. The CDR3 runs 15 residues. The germline gives CDR1 SGHVS, CDR2 FQNEAQ. CDR3 sequence: CASSPQTGAGNTIYF. The CDR3 DNA follows: TGTGCCAGCAGCCCGCAGACAGGGGCTGGAAACACCATATATTTT.